Below are 26 T cell receptor beta chains sequenced from a single sample in a study of cytomegalovirus exposure and HLA in healthy donors. With 60 Vbeta and 13 Jbeta primers, the PCR was carried out. The data were produced by immunoSEQ multiplex PCR, yet TCRdb's version contains in-frame clones alone and is incomplete. The sample has approximately 180,000 clones; more than 70% are singletons. Sequences were obtained from PBMCs. The receptors come from a middle-aged woman in good health and CMV-seronegative.

In the case of this clone: The junction departs from the called germline gene at one end, perhaps through a read error. The V and J genes are TRBV7-9 and TRBJ2-3; D may be TRBD1 (6 bases). Germline V CDR1 and CDR2: SEHNR, FQNEAQ (reference sequence). This CDR3 is built from 13 residues. CDR3 DNA sequence: TGTTCCAGCAGCCCAGGGGGCACAGATACGCAGTATTTT. It codes for CSSSPGGTDTQYF.

J is TRBJ1-6 and V is TRBV5-1; D possibly corresponds to TRBD1 (6 bases). V was pared by 0 bases and J by 7 bases, with 8 bases between. This CDR3 has 14 amino acids. Per germline, CDR1 SGHRS and CDR2 YFSETQ. The CDR3, as DNA: TGCGCCAGCAGCTTGGGTGACAGGAATTCACCCCTCCACTTT. It encodes CASSLGDRNSPLHF.

V is TRBV6-5 and J is TRBJ2-5; perhaps TRBD2 as D (5 bases). This CDR3 contains 14 residues. Trimming took 1 base from V and 4 from J, leaving 10 bases between them. Per the germline V gene, CDR1 is MNHEY and CDR2 is SVGAGI. CDR3 region: CASSYFPGRETQYF. The CDR3 DNA reads TGTGCCAGCAGTTACTTTCCGGGAAGAGAGACCCAGTACTTC.

This chain uses TRBV21-1 with TRBJ2-2; the listed D gene, TRBD1, was not tested against the DNA. TRBV21-1 is tagged as a pseudogene. The CDR3 consists of 14 residues. The CDR3 here is CAGTGGANTGELFF. The CDR3 DNA reads TGTGCCGGCACAGGGGGCGCGAACACCGGGGAGCTGTTTTTT.

This chain uses TRBV6-1 with TRBJ1-2, with TRBD1 as a possible D gene (6 bases). This CDR3 has 14 residues. The germline gives CDR1 MNHNS, CDR2 SASEGT. V lost 6 bases, J lost 5 bases, and 16 bases lay in between. Written as DNA, the CDR3 is TGTGCCAGCAGCAGAGGGCAGGGGACGTATGGCTACACCTTC. Its protein is CASSRGQGTYGYTF.

The chain joins TRBV19 to TRBJ1-1, with D possibly TRBD1 on 6 matching bases. This CDR3 contains 14 residues. Germline V gene sequence: CDR1 LNHDA, CDR2 SQIVND (reference sequence). Trimming removed 3 bases at V and 5 bases at J, with 13 bases between. This CDR3 is CASSMGPGATEAFF. The DNA of the CDR3 is TGTGCCAGTAGTATGGGACCAGGGGCGACTGAAGCTTTCTTT.

The chain joins TRBV5-6 to TRBJ1-4; 9 bases line up with TRBD1. This CDR3 comprises 15 residues. After removal of 5 bases from V and 8 bases from J, the junction contained 10 bases not matched to a gene. Germline V gives CDR1 SGHDT, CDR2 YYEEEE. The CDR3 reads CASSFLSDRGEKLFF. As DNA, the CDR3 is TGTGCCAGCAGTTTTTTATCGGACAGGGGAGAAAAACTGTTTTTT.

This chain links TRBV11-3 with TRBJ2-1; 8 bases line up with TRBD2. With 1 base clipped from V and 7 bases from J, the junction kept 6 bases outside the gene matches. The germline gives CDR1 SGHNT, CDR2 YENEEA. The CDR3 length is 15 residues. CDR3 protein: CASSLAWLAGNEQFF. In DNA, the CDR3 is TGTGCCAGCAGCTTAGCTTGGCTAGCGGGTAATGAGCAGTTCTTC.

This rearrangement joins TRBV5-6 to TRBJ1-3; 8 nucleotides align to TRBD1. The V gene end was trimmed by 4 bases and the J gene end by 6 bases; junction bases not matched to a gene: 3. Per germline, CDR1 SGHDT and CDR2 YYEEEE. This CDR3 contains 13 residues. The CDR3 loop is CASSQTGVNTIYF. Here the CDR3 DNA reads TGTGCCAGCAGCCAGACAGGGGTAAACACCATATATTTT. Complete variable domain (other parts from reference TRBV5-6 and TRBJ1-3): DAGVTQSPTHLIKTRGQQVTLRCSPKSGHDTVSWYQQALGQGPQFIFQYYEEEERQRGNFPDRFSGHQFPNYSSELNVNALLLGDSALYLCASSQTGVNTIYFGEGSWLTVV.

The genes are TRBV7-8 and TRBJ1-5; the match to TRBD1 covers 9 bases. CDR3 length: 14 amino acids. Germline V CDR1 and CDR2: SGHVS, FQNEAQ. Trimming took 4 bases from V and 5 from J; bases not matched to a gene: 3. The CDR3 loop is CASSWDRDDQPQHF. CDR3 nucleotide sequence: TGTGCCAGCAGCTGGGACAGGGACGATCAGCCCCAGCATTTT.

The CDR3 sequence is CATGDRDSNQPQHF. The CDR3 bases are TGTGCCACCGGGGACAGGGATAGCAATCAGCCCCAGCATTTT. The V and J genes are TRBV19 and TRBJ1-5, with 9 bases lining up with TRBD1. Germline CDR1 and CDR2: LNHDA and SQIVND (reference sequence). The CDR3 consists of 14 residues. The junction had 4 bases not matched to a gene; V was cut back by 10 bases and J by 0 bases. Full variable domain (remainder filled in from reference TRBV19 and TRBJ1-5): DGGITQSPKYLFRKEGQNVTLSCEQNLNHDAMYWYRQDPGQGLRLIYYSQIVNDFQKGDIAEGYSVSREKKESFPLTVTSAQKNPTAFYLCATGDRDSNQPQHFGDGTRLSIL.

The gene calls are TRBV5-4 and TRBJ1-1; the D gene is possibly TRBD1 (6 bases). Germline values: CDR1 SGHNT, CDR2 YYREEE (reference sequence). There are 15 residues in the CDR3. V lost 0 bases to trimming and J lost 4 bases, with 13 bases between them. In DNA, the CDR3 is TGTGCCAGCAGCTTGGATGGGGGAGGGGGCACTGAAGCTTTCTTT. This encodes CASSLDGGGGTEAFF.

The CDR3 nucleotides read TGTGCCTGGAACCCTGGGACTAGCGGGAGGTTAAATGAGCAGTTCTTC. Its translation is CAWNPGTSGRLNEQFF. The chain joins TRBV30 to TRBJ2-1; 15 nucleotides agree with TRBD2. The CDR3 has 16 amino acids. Losses at the gene ends were 4 bases for V and 7 bases for J; bases not matched to a gene: 8. Germline V gene lookup returns CDR1 GTSNPN and CDR2 SVGIG (reference sequence). The entire variable domain, with the rest obtained from reference TRBV30 and TRBJ2-1, is as follows: SQTIHQWPATLVQPVGSPLSLECTVEGTSNPNLYWYRQAAGRGLQLLFYSVGIGQISSEVPQNLSASRPQDRQFILSSKKLLLSDSGFYLCAWNPGTSGRLNEQFFGPGTRLTVL.

The chain combines TRBV21-1 with TRBJ2-7; whether TRBD1, the table's D call, matches the DNA was not checked. TRBV21-1 is given as a pseudogene. The CDR3 length is 15 residues. CDR3: CASSNWDRGRFEQYV. The CDR3 coding sequence is TGTGCCAGCAGCAACTGGGACAGGGGGCGGTTCGAGCAGTACGTC.

The chain links TRBV6-1 to TRBJ2-1; 7 bases align to TRBD2. CDR1 and CDR2 from the germline V gene are MNHNS and SASEGT. This CDR3 is 15 amino acids long. Germline trimming cut 2 bases from V and 9 bases from J; bases unmatched to any gene: 10. The CDR3 loop is CASSELAGLPFEQFF. The CDR3 nucleotides read TGTGCCAGCAGTGAATTAGCGGGCCTGCCTTTTGAGCAGTTCTTC.

The genes are TRBV7-2 and TRBJ2-2; 12 bases line up with TRBD2. Germline V gene lookup returns CDR1 SGHTA and CDR2 FQGNSA. The CDR3 consists of 16 residues. J was trimmed by 2 bases and V by 4 bases; bases with no gene match: 2. CDR3 amino acids: CASSSTSGGNTGELFF. CDR3 DNA: TGTGCCAGCAGCTCGACTAGCGGGGGTAACACCGGGGAGCTGTTTTTT.

On this clone: The sample has other DNA sequences that encode this CDR3 too. This sequence joins TRBV18 and TRBJ2-2, with D perhaps matching TRBD2 (6 bases). CDR3 length: 15 amino acids. CDR1 is KGHSH, CDR2 LQKENI, per germline. Trimming left V 6 bases short and J 2 bases short, with 13 bases between. The CDR3 protein is CASSPGLLNTGELFF. In nucleotides, the CDR3 is TGTGCCAGCTCCCCTGGACTATTAAACACCGGGGAGCTGTTTTTT. Complete variable domain (other parts from reference TRBV18 and TRBJ2-2): NAGVMQNPRHLVRRRGQEARLRCSPMKGHSHVYWYRQLPEEGLKFMVYLQKENIIDESGMPKERFSAEFPKEGPSILRIQQVVRGDSAAYFCASSPGLLNTGELFFGEGSRLTVL.

The chain joins TRBV7-2 to TRBJ2-3; D might be TRBD1 (6 bases). Germline V gene data show CDR1 as SGHTA and CDR2 as FQGNSA. There are 13 residues in the CDR3. Trimming pared 5 bases from V and 4 bases from J, leaving 10 bases between. The CDR3 protein is CASSATGSDTQYF. CDR3 bases: TGTGCCAGCAGCGCCACAGGGTCAGATACGCAGTATTTT.

This chain uses TRBV30 with TRBJ2-1, with D perhaps TRBD2 (6 bases). With 6 bases removed from V and 0 bases from J, the gap between germline ends came to 12 bases. Germline V gives CDR1 GTSNPN, CDR2 SVGIG (reference sequence). The CDR3 has 14 residues. In DNA form, the CDR3 reads TGTGCCTGCAGGGACTTAAGCTCCTACAATGAGCAGTTCTTC. This gives the protein CACRDLSSYNEQFF.

This clone showed up just a few times. V is TRBV5-1 and J is TRBJ2-3, with 7 bases aligning to TRBD1. V lost 8 bases, J lost 2 bases, and 11 bases stayed unmatched. Germline assignment: CDR1 SGHRS and CDR2 YFSETQ. The CDR3 runs to 15 residues. The CDR3 nucleotides read TGCGCCAGTGCTATACAGGGGCGGGCCACAGATACGCAGTATTTT. Protein: CASAIQGRATDTQYF.

The V and J genes are TRBV19 and TRBJ2-1, with 7 bases that match TRBD2. With 3 bases clipped from V and 7 bases from J, the junction kept 6 bases outside the gene matches. Germline CDR1 reads LNHDA; CDR2 reads SQIVND (reference sequence). The CDR3 contains 14 residues. CDR3 nucleotides: TGTGCCAGTAGTATTTGGGAGGGCCAAAATGAGCAGTTCTTC. This gives the protein CASSIWEGQNEQFF. Using reference TRBV19 and TRBJ2-1 for the parts outside the CDR3, the full variable domain is DGGITQSPKYLFRKEGQNVTLSCEQNLNHDAMYWYRQDPGQGLRLIYYSQIVNDFQKGDIAEGYSVSREKKESFPLTVTSAQKNPTAFYLCASSIWEGQNEQFFGPGTRLTVL.

The chain joins TRBV27 to TRBJ2-1; D might be TRBD1 (6 bases). The CDR3 sequence is 15 residues long. V lost 5 bases, J lost 1 base, and 12 bases lay in between. The germline CDR1 and CDR2 sequences are MNHEY and SMNVEV (reference sequence). The CDR3 here is CASSPGVLSYNEQFF. The CDR3 DNA reads TGTGCCAGCAGTCCAGGGGTACTTTCCTACAATGAGCAGTTCTTC.

This clone appeared a single time. The chain employs TRBV5-1 and TRBJ1-3, with TRBD1 matching 7 bases. The CDR3 is made up of 17 amino acids. J gave up 0 bases and V 4 bases, and 10 bases lay outside the gene matches. Germline values: CDR1 SGHRS, CDR2 YFSETQ. The CDR3 sequence is CASSRLYRGVSGNTIYF. DNA of the CDR3: TGCGCCAGCAGCCGACTTTACAGGGGCGTCTCTGGAAACACCATATATTTT.

This rearrangement joins TRBV4-2 to TRBJ1-1; 8 bases line up with TRBD1. This CDR3 comprises 16 residues. After removal of 1 base from V and 0 bases from J, the junction contained 4 bases not matched to a gene. Per the germline V gene, CDR1 is LGHNA and CDR2 is YNFKEQ. The CDR3 bases are TGTGCCAGCAGCCAAGTTGGGACAGGAATGAACACTGAAGCTTTCTTT. Translation gives CASSQVGTGMNTEAFF.

The gene calls are TRBV5-5 and TRBJ1-1, with D perhaps TRBD1 (6 bases). V was clipped by 3 bases and J by 4 bases, with 13 bases between them. Germline V gene data show CDR1 as SGHKS and CDR2 as YYEKEE (reference sequence). The CDR3 is 14 residues long. CDR3 residues: CASSSMVGGTEAFF. The DNA for the CDR3 is TGTGCCAGCAGCTCCATGGTAGGGGGCACTGAAGCTTTCTTT.

This clone has ten or more counts. The chain joins TRBV11-1 to TRBJ1-2; D is uncertain. Germline values: CDR1 SGHAT, CDR2 FQDESV (reference sequence). Trimming cost V 4 bases and J 0 bases, with 15 bases left between them. This CDR3 region has 16 residues. The CDR3 sequence: CASSSNAGPTNYGYTF. The DNA of the CDR3 is TGTGCCAGCAGCTCCAATGCAGGCCCTACTAACTATGGCTACACCTTC. Variable domain in full (rest from reference TRBV11-1 and TRBJ1-2): EAEVAQSPRYKITEKSQAVAFWCDPISGHATLYWYRQILGQGPELLVQFQDESVVDDSQLPKDRFSAERLKGVDSTLKIQPAELGDSAMYLCASSSNAGPTNYGYTFGSGTRLTVV.